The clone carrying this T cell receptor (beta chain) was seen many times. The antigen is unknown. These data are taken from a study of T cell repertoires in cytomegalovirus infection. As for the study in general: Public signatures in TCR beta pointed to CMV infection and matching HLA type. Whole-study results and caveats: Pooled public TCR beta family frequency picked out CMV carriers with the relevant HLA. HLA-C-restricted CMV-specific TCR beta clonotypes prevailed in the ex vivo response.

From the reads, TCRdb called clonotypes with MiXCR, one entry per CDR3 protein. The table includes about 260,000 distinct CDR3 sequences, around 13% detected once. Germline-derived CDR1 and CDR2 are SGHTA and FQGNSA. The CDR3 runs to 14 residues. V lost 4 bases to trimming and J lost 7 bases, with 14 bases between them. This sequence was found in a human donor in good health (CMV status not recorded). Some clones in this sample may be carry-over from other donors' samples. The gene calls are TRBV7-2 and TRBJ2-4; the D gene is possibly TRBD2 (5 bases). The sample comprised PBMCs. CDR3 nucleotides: TGTGCCAGCAGCTCTAGTTCCGAGGGCAACATTCAGTACTTC. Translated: CASSSSSEGNIQYF.